These 2 T cell receptor beta chains share one sample of origin, sequenced in a study of OX40 agonist ivuxolimab in advanced cancers. Some clones are missing from TCRdb's copy, which holds only in-frame ones; the method was immunoSEQ multiplex PCR. The data contain about 12,000 clones, more than 70% of them singletons. The starting material was CD4+ or CD8+ T cells sorted from blood, obtained in a trial of the OX40 agonist ivuxolimab. These receptors all stem from an adult with an advanced solid tumor such as melanoma, head and neck, liver or kidney cancer.

The rearrangement links TRBV7-8 to TRBJ1-2; weak D call: TRBD1 (6 bases). V was shortened by 5 bases and J by 6 bases, with 19 bases between the two germline ends. The CDR3 length is 15 residues. CDR1 SGHVS and CDR2 FQNEAQ come from the germline V gene. The CDR3, as DNA: TGTGCCAGCAGCCGAAGGGGGGGCACCGGTAATGGCTACACCTTC. This translates into CASSRRGGTGNGYTF.

The chain uses TRBV10-3 and TRBJ2-7; 7 bases agree with TRBD1. This CDR3 is 15 amino acids long. V lost 11 bases and J lost 3; bases outside the gene matches: 16. Germline lookup yields CDR1 ENHRY and CDR2 SYGVKD. The CDR3 nucleotides read TGTGCCTCCGAAGACAGGGAGAGTCCCCTCTACGAGCAGTACTTC. Translation gives CASEDRESPLYEQYF.